The subject of this entry is one T cell receptor beta chain. This clonotype came up many times. Its antigen target is currently unknown. No per-base quality is available; no much larger clone lies one base away. These data originate in a study of human T cells and chemical hapten exposure (dated by TCRdb to the early 2020s). The study in broad terms: For sensitization, 2% DPC in acetone was applied to a roughly 2 cm by roughly 2 cm area of upper inner arm skin. Patients additionally received weekly therapeutic DPC doses to the scalp throughout the approximately 25-week study period. Patch tests used Finn chambers with 0.01% DPC on the upper back, scored after 6 days by International Contact Dermatitis Research Group standards. The mostly female patient cohort included alopecia areata with under or over 50% scalp involvement, alopecia totalis and alopecia universalis. Libraries were pooled for sequencing, and per-sample TCR yields varied mainly because of small differences in library volumes within the pool. This study followed changes in the peripheral blood TCR repertoire in vivo during primary and secondary sensitization of alopecia patients to the hapten diphenylcyclopropenone (DPC). Blood was sampled from patients pre-sensitization (week 0) and at 2, 6 and about 24 weeks after DPC sensitization. For TCR sequencing, blood came from 25 to 35 alopecia patients at anywhere from one to four time points (pre-sensitization, 2, 6 and 24 weeks).

The full study reports these points: No change with DPC sensitization was found in the number of TCRs above 1 in 1000 frequency, and no evidence of global repertoire structure alterations was found. Compared with pre-sensitization or healthy control sets, expanded TCRs formed significantly more large CDR3 similarity clusters, which is consistent with antigen-driven responses. After repeated subsampling, changes were observed in the strength of the expansion versus patch-test correlation and in the threshold at which the correlation became significant. Because every patient had alopecia, a presumed autoimmune disease, the patients' immune response might differ from that of healthy individuals. The number of PT1 expanded TCRs positively correlated with patch test score, significant at thresholds 8, 16 and 32 but not 4.

Library preparation was by RACE. The sample was run on a NextSeq 500. During library preparation, unique molecular identifiers were attached to individual cDNA molecules so that TCRs could be counted in a quantitative, reproducible way. For every blood RNA sample, sequencing covered both the TCR alpha and TCR beta chains. On the authors' methods: A median of roughly 100,000 TCRs per sample was observed, with a range of 23,224 to 690,600. V, J and CDR3 annotation of the TCR reads was performed with the Decombinator software suite. For the PS versus PT1 abundance plots, all samples were subsampled to the same number of TCRs (28,000). Expanded TCRs were defined as absent before sensitization and observed at least eight times at the 2-week time point. TCRdb's own reprocessing of the public reads used fastp at Q25 and MiXCR and kept productive beta chains. Every entry covers one CDR3 protein and lists the most common genes and DNA from its rows. None of the V and J calls come from the authors' own analysis; TCRdb made them. Present in this sample are tens of thousands of distinct CDR3 sequences, 10% of which were seen just once. The top ten clones comprise roughly 1.5% of the sample.

Via the germline V gene, CDR1 is SGDLS and CDR2 YYNGEE. Trimming takes 0 bases from V and 3 bases from J, and the germline ends sit 13 bases apart. From its cysteine to its phenylalanine, the CDR3 spans 15 amino acids. Only the CDR3 part of the read is kept: 45 bases, read in frame from the first base. This specimen's time point label, interpreted: patch test 1, 2 weeks after DPC sensitization. The treatment or condition label for this specimen denotes: therapeutic diphenylcyclopropenone sensitization with weekly scalp DPC. At each patch-test visit, blood was drawn before the patch test was applied. Eligible patients were aged 18 to 70, diagnosed with alopecia, deemed suitable for DPC therapy, and excluded if pregnant. Total RNA was extracted from unfractionated whole blood collected in Tempus Blood RNA tubes.

The sample consisted of whole blood, taken in connection with sensitization to the hapten diphenylcyclopropenone (DPC). The rearrangement joined TRBV9 to TRBJ2-7; TRBD1 could be the D gene, as 6 bases match. The receptor's source is a woman aged 45-60 years with alopecia areata. Some clones in this sample may be carry-over from other donors' samples. DNA sequence: TGTGCCAGCAGCGTAGAAGCAGGGGCAAACTACGAGCAGTACTTC. It translates to CASSVEAGANYEQYF.